The T cell receptor beta chain under discussion was sequenced for a study of blood T cell repertoires in COVID-19 (dated by TCRdb to the early 2020s). With respect to the entire study: Samples covering the acute and convalescent phases of COVID-19 were provided by collaborators in the United States, Italy and Spain. The repertoires were released in a freely available public database meant as a resource for research on the immune response to SARS-CoV-2. The prospective study material was composed of cDNA or gDNA derived from T cells, B-cell-depleted T cells, or PBMCs. Deeply sampled blood TCRbeta repertoires from subjects exposed to, actively infected with, or recovered from COVID-19 were included in the dataset. HLA class I and class II types, where available, came from metadata supplied by the sample provider rather than from assay-based typing. Nearly every sample came with metadata listing a de-identified subject ID, COVID-19 status, age in years and sex. Samples were obtained from the ongoing ImmuneRACE study (first 160 participants) and from over 1,000 subjects provided by 6 global collaborators.

On this clone itself: The clone's antigen remains unknown. Qualities for individual bases were not recorded, and no much larger clone is one base off.

Collaborating institutions collected whole blood in K2EDTA tubes following their own protocols. For TCRbeta analysis, collaborators shipped samples in one of three forms: frozen whole blood, isolated PBMCs, or DNA extracted from either of those sample types. The study at large found these results: The quantity of clinical and demographic metadata differed by source and by participant and was supplied without curation.

TCRbeta CDR3 regions were amplified from genomic DNA using the immunoSEQ Assay, a bias-controlled multiplex PCR. The authors' pipeline ran thus. Within the assay, amplification of reference gene primers was used to estimate how many nucleated cells each sample contained. Sequence reads were collapsed and filtered to measure the absolute abundance of every unique TCRbeta CDR3 rearrangement. For each sample, productive Simpson clonality was calculated as the square root of Simpson's diversity index across productive rearrangements. In its TCRdb copy, this immuneACCESS table keeps in-frame sequences only and misses some clones. Where compared with another copy, unresolved V genes explain less than half of these, and the others have no known cause. The V and J calls and clone size were taken over from that table, and D and trimming were inferred from the DNA. The sample includes about 200,000 clones, with about 85% observed a single time. The ten top clones hold almost 5% of the sample.

The specimen sequenced was peripheral blood. This clonotype originated in a woman aged 80 or over with acute or convalescent COVID-19.

CDR3 loop: CASSPKQGDTEAFF. The nucleotide sequence reads TGTGCCAGCTCACCCAAACAGGGGGACACTGAAGCTTTCTTT. This receptor chain uses TRBV18 and TRBJ1-1, with 8 bases aligning to TRBD1. Sequences KGHSH (CDR1) and LQKENI (CDR2) are obtained from the germline V gene. The CDR3 goes from the cysteine to the phenylalanine over 14 residues. Left in the record is the CDR3 DNA by itself, 42 bases read in frame from the first base. Trimming removed 3 bases from V and 3 bases from J; the gene matches leave 3 bases unexplained.